This TCR beta chain emerged from a study of CD8+ T cells in alopecia areata. Extracted RNA was reverse transcribed, and the resulting cDNA served as sequencing template. TCRdb's table, derived via immunoSEQ multiplex PCR, lists solely in-frame clones and lacks some. Of fewer than 250,000 clones in the sample, under 40% were seen once. The trim removed 3 bases at V and 5 bases at J, leaving 11 bases unmatched. The CDR3 runs 17 residues. From germline, CDR1 is SGHRS and CDR2 YFSETQ. The sample's treatment: oral pan-JAK inhibitor, 5-10 mg twice daily. The sequence was collected from a human donor with alopecia areata. This specimen was CD4+ T cells sorted from blood, taken at week 34, from a patient treated with tofacitinib. The chain uses TRBV5-1 and TRBJ2-5; 12 positions agree with TRBD2. The chain's CDR3 is CASSSSTSGSSGETQYF. CDR3 coding DNA: TGCGCCAGCAGCTCGTCGACTAGCGGGAGTTCCGGGGAGACCCAGTACTTC.